This is a list of T cell receptor beta chains from one sample in a study of cytomegalovirus exposure and HLA in healthy donors. Profiling relied on immunoSEQ multiplex PCR, and the TCRdb table lists in-frame clones only, not all of them. The sample has 90,000 to 150,000 clones, 15% seen once. The sample consisted of PBMCs. These receptors all come from a woman younger than 30 in good health and CMV-seronegative. CDR3s include the opening cysteine and the closing phenylalanine or tryptophan. The order of the fields is V gene, D gene, clone size, J gene, CDR3 protein, CDR3 DNA. D genes are given only for firm matches. Size is omitted from some rows. Given values are once, few, many or a class for expanded clones.

TRBV5-1	NA	NA	TRBJ2-3	CASSLETRTDTQYF	TGCGCCAGCAGCTTGGAAACTAGGACAGATACGCAGTATTTT
TRBV14	TRBD2	NA	TRBJ2-1	CASSQASGGRQFF	TGTGCCAGCAGCCAGGCTTCGGGGGGACGGCAGTTCTTC
TRBV11-2	TRBD2	NA	TRBJ2-7	CASSFPTSGRSATYEQYF	TGTGCCAGCAGCTTTCCGACTAGCGGGAGGTCAGCCACCTACGAGCAGTACTTC
TRBV6-5	TRBD2	NA	TRBJ2-7	CASSYAGDYEQYF	TGTGCCAGCAGTTACGCGGGAGACTACGAGCAGTACTTC
TRBV7-2	NA	few	TRBJ2-7	CASSLSASANWGEQYF	TGTGCCAGCAGCTTATCCGCTAGCGCCAATTGGGGGGAGCAGTACTTC
TRBV10-1	TRBD1	NA	TRBJ1-1	CASSESKAGTGGVVTEAFF	TGCGCCAGCAGTGAGTCGAAGGCCGGGACAGGGGGAGTCGTCACTGAAGCTTTCTTT
TRBV4-3	NA	few	TRBJ2-1	CASSLSTIQNMKPTREQFF	TGCGCCAGCAGCCTCTCGACAATCCAAAACATGAAGCCTACAAGGGAGCAGTTCTTC
TRBV5-8	NA	NA	TRBJ1-1	CASSLERVVTEAFF	TGTGCCAGCAGCTTGGAGAGGGTCGTTACTGAAGCTTTCTTT
TRBV4-3	NA	NA	TRBJ1-2	CASSQDRGGTYGYTF	TGCGCCAGCAGCCAAGATAGGGGGGGGACCTATGGCTACACCTTC
TRBV5-1	NA	few	TRBJ2-3	CASSLKEAGSTDTQYF	TGCGCCAGCAGCTTGAAGGAGGCAGGAAGCACAGATACGCAGTATTTT
TRBV2	TRBD1	NA	TRBJ2-1	CASSDAQGAVEQFF	TGTGCCAGCAGCGACGCTCAGGGGGCGGTGGAGCAGTTCTTC
TRBV5-1	TRBD2	few	TRBJ2-1	CASSLLAGAYNEQFF	TGCGCCAGCAGCTTACTAGCGGGGGCATACAATGAGCAGTTCTTC
TRBV19	TRBD2	once	TRBJ2-3	CASRELAEDTQYF	TGTGCCAGTAGGGAACTAGCGGAAGATACGCAGTATTTT
TRBV2	NA	NA	TRBJ1-1	CASSATLNTEAFF	TGTGCCAGCAGCGCTACTCTGAACACTGAAGCTTTCTTT
TRBV19	TRBD1	many	TRBJ1-5	CASQGTAVNQPQHF	TGTGCCAGTCAAGGGACAGCCGTCAATCAGCCCCAGCATTTT
TRBV7-2	TRBD1	NA	TRBJ2-5	CASSSDRGQETQYF	TGTGCCAGCAGCTCCGACAGGGGTCAAGAGACCCAGTACTTC
TRBV20-1	NA	few	TRBJ2-1	CSTPGLVGQFF	TGCAGTACCCCGGGACTCGTTGGGCAGTTCTTC
TRBV7-8	NA	NA	TRBJ1-5	CASSTSRVSNQPQHF	TGTGCCAGCAGCACATCCCGGGTTAGCAATCAGCCCCAGCATTTT
TRBV28	NA	few	TRBJ1-5	CASSLWGGSNQPQHF	TGTGCCAGCAGTTTATGGGGAGGCAGCAATCAGCCCCAGCATTTT
TRBV6-6	NA	few	TRBJ1-4	CASWDIPKLFF	TGTGCCAGCTGGGACATACCCAAACTGTTTTTT
TRBV9	NA	NA	TRBJ2-7	CASSVGSVGGGEQYF	TGTGCCAGCAGCGTAGGGTCCGTGGGAGGGGGCGAGCAGTACTTC
TRBV7-2	TRBD1	NA	TRBJ2-3	CASSLGAGGGGHYTDTQYF	TGTGCCAGCAGCTTAGGGGCAGGGGGCGGCGGACACTACACAGATACGCAGTATTTT
TRBV6-5	TRBD1	NA	TRBJ2-2	CATDRANTGELFF	TGTGCCACGGACAGGGCGAACACCGGGGAGCTGTTTTTT
TRBV5-6	NA	few	TRBJ1-4	CASSRKLFF	TGTGCCAGCAGCCGAAAACTGTTTTTT